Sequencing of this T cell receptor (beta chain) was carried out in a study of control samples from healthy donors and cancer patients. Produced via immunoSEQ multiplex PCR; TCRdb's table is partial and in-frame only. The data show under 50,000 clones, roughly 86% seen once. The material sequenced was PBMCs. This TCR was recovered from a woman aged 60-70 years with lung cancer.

The CDR3 DNA sequence: TGCGCCAGCAGCCAAGATCCGAGTATGAACTACGAGCAGTACTTC. Its translation: CASSQDPSMNYEQYF. The chain uses TRBV4-3 and TRBJ2-7; D is unresolved. V dropped 0 bases and J dropped 3 bases, with 12 bases sitting between them. CDR3 length equals 15 residues. The germline V gene encodes CDR1 LGHNA and CDR2 YSLEER.